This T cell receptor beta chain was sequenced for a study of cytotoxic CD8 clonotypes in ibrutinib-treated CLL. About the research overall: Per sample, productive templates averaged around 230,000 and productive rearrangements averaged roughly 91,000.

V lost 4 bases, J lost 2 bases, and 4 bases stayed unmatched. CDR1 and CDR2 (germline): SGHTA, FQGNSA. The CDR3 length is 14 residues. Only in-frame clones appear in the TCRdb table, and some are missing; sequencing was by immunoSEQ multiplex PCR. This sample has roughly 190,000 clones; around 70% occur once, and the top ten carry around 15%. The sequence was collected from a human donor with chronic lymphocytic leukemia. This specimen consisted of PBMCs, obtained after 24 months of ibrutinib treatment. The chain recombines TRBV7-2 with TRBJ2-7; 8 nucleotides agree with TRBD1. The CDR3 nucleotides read TGTGCCAGCAGCTATCTACAGGGGGCCTACGAGCAGTACTTC. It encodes CASSYLQGAYEQYF.